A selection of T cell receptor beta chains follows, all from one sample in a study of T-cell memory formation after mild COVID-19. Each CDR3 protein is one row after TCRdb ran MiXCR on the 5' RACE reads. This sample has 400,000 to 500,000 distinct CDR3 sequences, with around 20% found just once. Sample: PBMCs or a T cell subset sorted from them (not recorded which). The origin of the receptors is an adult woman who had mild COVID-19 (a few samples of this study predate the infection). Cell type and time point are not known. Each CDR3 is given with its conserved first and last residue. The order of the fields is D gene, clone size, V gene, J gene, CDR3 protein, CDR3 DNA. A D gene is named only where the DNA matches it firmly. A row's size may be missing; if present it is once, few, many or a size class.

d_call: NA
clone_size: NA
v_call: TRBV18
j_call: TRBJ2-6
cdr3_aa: CASSPLGGSGANVLTF
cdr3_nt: TGTGCCAGCTCACCTCTGGGGGGCTCTGGGGCCAACGTCCTGACTTTC

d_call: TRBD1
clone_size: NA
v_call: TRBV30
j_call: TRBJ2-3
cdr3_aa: CAWSDSPYIGQGAGDTQYF
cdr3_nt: TGTGCCTGGAGTGATTCCCCGTACATAGGACAGGGGGCTGGAGATACGCAGTATTTT

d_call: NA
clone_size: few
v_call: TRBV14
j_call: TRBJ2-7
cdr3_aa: CASSQERFYEQYF
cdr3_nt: TGTGCCAGCAGCCAAGAGCGGTTCTACGAGCAGTACTTC

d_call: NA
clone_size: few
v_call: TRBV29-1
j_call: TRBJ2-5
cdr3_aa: CSVTGQTQETQYF
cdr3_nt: TGCAGCGTTACCGGCCAGACTCAAGAGACCCAGTACTTC

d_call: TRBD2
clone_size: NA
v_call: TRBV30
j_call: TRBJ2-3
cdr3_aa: CAWSVSGGKDTQYF
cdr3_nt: TGTGCCTGGAGTGTTAGCGGGGGAAAGGATACGCAGTATTTT

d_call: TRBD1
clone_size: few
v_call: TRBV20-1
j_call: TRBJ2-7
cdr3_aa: CSADRGSYEQYF
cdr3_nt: TGCAGTGCCGACAGGGGCTCCTACGAGCAGTACTTC

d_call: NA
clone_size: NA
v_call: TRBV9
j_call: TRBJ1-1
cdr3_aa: CASSVESAGPEAFF
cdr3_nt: TGTGCCAGCAGCGTAGAGTCAGCCGGACCCGAAGCTTTCTTT

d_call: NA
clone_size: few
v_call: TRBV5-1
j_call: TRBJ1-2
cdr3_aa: CASSADRNYGYTF
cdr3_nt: TGCGCCAGCAGCGCCGACCGTAACTATGGCTACACCTTC

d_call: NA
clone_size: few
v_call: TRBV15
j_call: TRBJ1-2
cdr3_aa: CATSRSREVYTF
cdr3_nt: TGTGCCACCAGCAGATCCCGGGAGGTCTACACCTTC

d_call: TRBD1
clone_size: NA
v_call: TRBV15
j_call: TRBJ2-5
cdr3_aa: CATSRETGLEETQYF
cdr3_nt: TGTGCCACCAGCAGAGAGACAGGGCTAGAAGAGACCCAGTACTTC